Presented here are 17 T cell receptor beta chains from one specimen sequenced in a study of T-cell memory formation after mild COVID-19. TCRdb recomputed calls from the 5' RACE reads with MiXCR, one row per CDR3 protein. The sample lists about 320,000 distinct CDR3 sequences, 13% to 15% occurring once. Sample: PBMCs or a T cell subset sorted from them (not recorded which). The receptors were gathered from a man aged 18 to 29 who had mild COVID-19 (a few samples of this study predate the infection). Cell type and time point are not known.

This sequence joins TRBV9 and TRBJ1-1; D gene ambiguous. In germline, CDR1 is SGDLS, CDR2 YYNGEE. V lost 5 bases to trimming and J lost 3 bases, with 14 bases between them. The CDR3 totals 14 residues. CDR3 coding DNA: TGTGCCAGCAGATCTGAAGTAACGTACACTGAAGCTTTCTTT. Translating it yields CASRSEVTYTEAFF.

The sample holds a few counts of this clonotype. The V call is TRBV4-3, the J call TRBJ1-3; no reliable D call. The V end was cut by 4 bases, the J end by 4 bases, with 17 bases between. Per the germline V gene, CDR1 is LGHNA and CDR2 is YSLEER. The CDR3 has 16 residues. CDR3 protein: CASSRERTGSGNTIYF. In DNA, the CDR3 is TGCGCCAGCAGCCGGGAAAGGACGGGCTCGGGAAACACCATATATTTT.

This clonotype was picked up a small number of times. J is TRBJ2-3 and V is TRBV12-3 or TRBV12-4; the D is unclear. Deletions cut 3 bases from V and 2 bases from J, with 12 bases between. The CDR3 covers 15 residues. The CDR3 nucleotides are TGTGCCAGCAGTTTTCTAAACAGCTTCACAGATACGCAGTATTTT. It is translated as CASSFLNSFTDTQYF.

This rearrangement joins TRBV3-1 to TRBJ1-1; no firm D call. V was cut by 0 bases and J by 5 bases, with 7 bases left in between. The germline V gene has CDR1 LGHDT and CDR2 YNNKEL (reference sequence). There are 13 residues in the CDR3. CDR3 nucleotide sequence: TGTGCCAGCAGCCAAGATACTCGGACTGAAGCTTTCTTT. Amino acids: CASSQDTRTEAFF. Filled out from reference TRBV3-1 and TRBJ1-1, the complete variable domain reads DTAVSQTPKYLVTQMGNDKSIKCEQNLGHDTMYWYKQDSKKFLKIMFSYNNKELIINETVPNRFSPKSPDKAHLNLHINSLELGDSAVYFCASSQDTRTEAFFGQGTRLTVV.

The genes are TRBV6-2 or TRBV6-3 and TRBJ2-4; 8 bases are shared with TRBD1. Losses at the gene ends were 1 base for V and 6 bases for J; bases not matched to a gene: 8. CDR1 MNHEY and CDR2 SVGEGT come from the germline V gene. The CDR3 loop spans 16 amino acids. This chain's CDR3 is CASSYFVRGPGNIQYF. In nucleotides, the CDR3 is TGTGCCAGCAGTTACTTTGTCAGGGGGCCGGGAAACATTCAGTACTTC.

J is TRBJ2-2 and V is TRBV7-2; D may correspond to TRBD1 or TRBD2 (5 bases each). V lost 5 bases to trimming and J lost 4 bases, with 14 bases between them. The length of the CDR3 is 15 residues. CDR1 is SGHTA, CDR2 FQGNSA, per germline. The CDR3 nucleotides are TGTGCCAGCAGCCCGGGACCGCCGGGCACCGGGGAGCTGTTTTTT. It translates to CASSPGPPGTGELFF.

Ten or more counts support this clonotype. This chain joins TRBV4-3 and TRBJ2-3, with D hard to call. CDR1 and CDR2 from the germline V gene are LGHNA and YSLEER. Trimming took off 4 bases at V and 6 bases at J, with 14 bases between the two ends. This CDR3 comprises 14 residues. The CDR3 nucleotides read TGCGCCAGCAGCCGGAAACTATTGGACGATACGCAGTATTTT. It codes for CASSRKLLDDTQYF.

The rearrangement uses TRBV7-9 and TRBJ1-5; 7 positions match TRBD1. The CDR3 spans 15 residues. Germline V lookup: CDR1 SEHNR, CDR2 FQNEAQ (reference sequence). Trimming cost V 4 bases and J 2 bases; bases outside gene matches: 5. The CDR3 reads CASSSTGLGNQPQHF. In DNA, the CDR3 is TGTGCCAGCAGCTCGACAGGGTTAGGCAATCAGCCCCAGCATTTT.

This clonotype was counted only a few times. The V gene is TRBV20-1, the J gene TRBJ1-2; 8 bases align to TRBD1. V lost 6 bases, J lost 1 base, and 13 bases stayed unmatched. Germline V gives CDR1 DFQATT, CDR2 SNEGSKA (reference sequence). The CDR3 is 16 amino acids. CDR3: CSAPTPGQVVNYGYTF. The CDR3 nucleotides read TGCAGTGCCCCTACCCCGGGACAGGTTGTTAACTATGGCTACACCTTC.

In its sample, this clonotype was seen a few times. This chain uses TRBV20-1 with TRBJ1-1; 8 bases agree with TRBD1. Trimming removed 4 bases from V and 0 bases from J; junction bases left unmatched: 4. The CDR3 has 14 amino acids. The V gene's germline CDR1 is DFQATT and CDR2 SNEGSKA (reference sequence). The CDR3 sequence: CSAIQGVVNTEAFF. The CDR3 nucleotides are TGCAGTGCTATACAGGGGGTAGTGAACACTGAAGCTTTCTTT.

This clonotype was detected only a few times. The rearrangement joins TRBV20-1 to TRBJ1-2; 7 positions agree with TRBD1. The germline V gene has CDR1 DFQATT and CDR2 SNEGSKA (reference sequence). V shed 3 bases, J shed 4 bases, and the junction held 5 bases outside the gene matches. The CDR3 runs 13 residues. CDR3 sequence (DNA): TGCAGTGCTAGCCCGGGACAGACCTATGGCTACACCTTC. Protein: CSASPGQTYGYTF.

This clonotype showed up many times. The chain uses TRBV18 and TRBJ1-1; no definite D call. This CDR3 comprises 14 residues. V was clipped by 4 bases and J by 0 bases, with 9 bases between them. The V gene's germline CDR1 is KGHSH and CDR2 LQKENI. This CDR3 reads CASSLDTLNTEAFF. The CDR3 nucleotides read TGTGCCAGCTCACTCGACACCCTGAACACTGAAGCTTTCTTT.

This clonotype turned up a few times. The CDR3, as DNA: TGTGCCAGCAGTTCGCCGGGACAGGGGCCGAATCAGCCCCAGCATTTT. As protein: CASSSPGQGPNQPQHF. The chain recombines TRBV28 with TRBJ1-5; 10 bases agree with TRBD1. The V gene's germline CDR1 is MDHEN and CDR2 SYDVKM. CDR3 length: 16 amino acids. With V trimmed by 4 bases and J by 4 bases, 7 bases remained unmatched.

This chain joins TRBV10-3 and TRBJ2-1; TRBD2 is a possible D gene (5 bases). Germline V gives CDR1 ENHRY, CDR2 SYGVKD. Trimming removed 3 bases from V and 5 bases from J, with 14 bases in between. The length of the CDR3 is 15 residues. The CDR3 loop is CAISDFQGGNNEQFF. CDR3 sequence (DNA): TGTGCCATCAGTGATTTCCAAGGAGGCAACAATGAGCAGTTCTTC.

The chain joins TRBV24-1 to TRBJ1-5; D is ambiguous. This CDR3 is built from 11 residues. Germline CDR1 and CDR2: KGHDR and SFDVKD. V shed 9 bases and J shed 5 bases, with 7 bases lying between them. DNA for the CDR3: TGTGCCACCGGATCCGATCAGCCCCAGCATTTT. It yields the protein CATGSDQPQHF.

This sequence joins TRBV27 and TRBJ1-1, with D possibly being TRBD1 (6 bases). V was clipped by 5 bases and J by 4 bases, with 20 bases between them. CDR1 and CDR2 (germline): MNHEY, SMNVEV (reference sequence). The CDR3 extends over 16 amino acids. For the CDR3, the DNA is TGTGCCAGCAGTCTAGGGGGGGGCGAGGTCCGCACTGAAGCTTTCTTT. This sequence encodes CASSLGGGEVRTEAFF.

This clonotype has ten or more counts. The rearrangement uses TRBV5-1 and TRBJ2-2; D not resolved. V lost 7 bases and J 1 base, leaving 14 bases between the germline ends. This CDR3 comprises 15 residues. Germline CDR1 reads SGHRS; CDR2 reads YFSETQ. The CDR3 region is CASQTSRQNTGELFF. CDR3 sequence (DNA): TGCGCCAGCCAGACTTCCAGGCAGAACACCGGGGAGCTGTTTTTT.